Sequencing of this T cell receptor beta chain was carried out in a study of shared clonotypes between healthy human individuals. Trimming stripped 1 base from V and 4 bases from J, with 19 bases between. CDR1 is SGHAT and CDR2 is FQNNGV in the germline V gene. CDR3 length: 17 amino acids. The protocol was immunoSEQ multiplex PCR, while the TCRdb copy is restricted to in-frame clones and leaves out a portion. This sample has 1.4 million to 1.5 million clones, with over 95% found just once. The sample was naive CD4+ T cells sorted from blood. Documented subset: CD45RA+ positively selected. This receptor was taken from a young man in good health. The rearrangement links TRBV11-2 to TRBJ1-1; D not resolved. For the CDR3, the DNA is TGTGCCAGCAGCTTAGGGTCCCTGAAAGACGCGGCCACTGAAGCTTTCTTT. Its translation: CASSLGSLKDAATEAFF.